This T cell receptor beta chain was identified in a study of preoperative IRX-2 immunotherapy in early breast cancer. J was trimmed by 2 bases and V by 5 bases; bases with no gene match: 8. This CDR3 has 16 residues. Per the germline V gene, CDR1 is SGHTA and CDR2 is FQGNSA. TCRdb's copy holds only in-frame clones and misses some; the assay was immunoSEQ multiplex PCR. The sample contains about 62,000 clones, roughly 94% of which appear only once. Specified treatment: preoperative locoregional IRX-2 cytokine immunotherapy. This phase Ib study tested locoregional IRX-2 cytokine immunotherapy given before surgery.

The specimen was collected from a patient treated with IRX-2 immunotherapy. The gene calls are TRBV7-2 and TRBJ2-3, with 9 bases that match TRBD2. This sequence originates from a human donor with breast cancer. CDR3 residues: CASSPFSGSDTDTQYF. Here the CDR3 DNA reads TGTGCCAGCAGCCCGTTTAGCGGGAGCGACACAGATACGCAGTATTTT.